This T cell receptor (beta chain) was sequenced for a study of blood T cell repertoires in COVID-19. Turning to the study itself: Both acute and convalescent COVID-19 samples were obtained from the United States, Italy and Spain. PBMCs, B-cell-depleted T cells, or T cells provided the cDNA or gDNA that made up the material.

Per the original data handling: Amplified reference gene primers provided the basis for estimating nucleated cell counts. Here immunoSEQ multiplex PCR was the method, and the copy in TCRdb shows in-frame clones only, minus some. V and J calls and clone size are given by that table; D and trimming were obtained from the DNA. The top ten clones hold over 4% of a sample with about 270,000 clones, about 90% of them seen once. Per the germline V gene, CDR1 is MGHRA and CDR2 is YSYEKL. V was clipped by 0 bases and J by 7 bases, with 13 bases between them. The CDR3 totals 15 residues. Membership in each cohort depended on participant-reported clinical history.

The source is a woman aged 30 to 39 with acute COVID-19. The chain joins TRBV4-1 to TRBJ2-1; D gene unclear. Sequenced material: PBMCs or T cells enriched from blood (not recorded which). The CDR3 region is CASSQDPSAGNEQFF. CDR3 bases: TGCGCCAGCAGCCAAGATCCCTCCGCCGGTAATGAGCAGTTCTTC.